This T cell receptor beta chain was found in a study of cytomegalovirus exposure and HLA in healthy donors. Whole-study results and caveats: A later analysis found TCR association rates differed by HLA locus, highest for DRB1 and lowest for HLA-C. The productive fraction for most TCR beta V segments was about 87% or about 30% in an earlier analysis. What a later analysis showed was that several of the most significant clusters appeared linked to common viral pathogens.

The primer mix had 60 Vbeta and 13 Jbeta primers. Profiled with immunoSEQ multiplex PCR; TCRdb holds only in-frame clones, not every one. The sample is made up of more than 50,000 clones, and the top ten hold about 9.1% of it. Germline loops: CDR1 SNHLY, CDR2 FYNNEI. Unmatched junction bases numbered 5, after V lost 6 bases and J lost 2 bases. This CDR3 spans 15 amino acids. Points on this clone: Its cognate antigen is unknown.

Sequenced: PBMCs. This chain links TRBV2 with TRBJ2-7; 12 positions match TRBD2. This receptor was taken from a middle-aged man in good health and CMV-seropositive. The CDR3 spells CASSGLAGMTYEQYF. As DNA, the CDR3 is TGTGCCAGCAGCGGACTAGCGGGGATGACCTACGAGCAGTACTTC.